This T cell receptor (beta chain) comes out of a study of cytomegalovirus exposure and HLA in healthy donors. Study-level results: Per a prior analysis, the majority of TCR beta V segments were productive roughly 90% or roughly 30% of the time. At a 0.05 false discovery rate, a later analysis found approximately 15,000 TCR beta sequences to be associated with HLA alleles. Common viral pathogens were later found to be apparently linked to several of the most significant clusters. Later analysis identified a missense DCLRE1C variant that was linked to TCR beta V- and J-gene trimming.

This clone was counted a few times. Antigen specificity is unknown. Other DNA sequences from this sample encode an identical CDR3 as well. Looked up from germline, CDR1 is KGHSH and CDR2 is LQKENI. The CDR3 has 13 residues. V lost 3 bases to trimming and J lost 2 bases, with 8 bases between them. With 60 Vbeta and 13 Jbeta primers, the PCR was carried out. Using immunoSEQ multiplex PCR, the repertoire was profiled, and TCRdb retains in-frame clones only, with some absent. This repertoire shows over 150,000 clones, around nine tenths found once; its top ten account for 0.75% to 0.95%. Sequences were obtained from PBMCs. The receptor was derived from a woman in her thirties in good health and CMV-seronegative. This sequence joins TRBV18 and TRBJ2-7, with TRBD1 as a possible D gene (6 bases). The CDR3 region has the DNA TGTGCCAGCTCACCGGGACAAACCTACGAGCAGTACTTC. This encodes CASSPGQTYEQYF. Full variable domain (missing parts from reference TRBV18 and TRBJ2-7): NAGVMQNPRHLVRRRGQEARLRCSPMKGHSHVYWYRQLPEEGLKFMVYLQKENIIDESGMPKERFSAEFPKEGPSILRIQQVVRGDSAAYFCASSPGQTYEQYFGPGTRLTVT.